Listed here are 26 T cell receptor beta chains from one sample, sequenced in a study of post-analysis software for immune sequencing data. Whole-study results and caveats: Higher frequency in patients than in controls was seen for about five TRBV segments, with TRBV5-6, TRBV5-1 and TRBV20-1 among them.

Which antigens these TCRs recognize remains unknown. Libraries were made from TCR beta cDNA, and they carried unique molecular identifiers. One entry per CDR3 protein results from TCRdb running MiXCR on the PCR reads. Of 600,000 to 700,000 distinct CDR3 sequences listed, 55% to 60% are singletons. Sequencing input: blood. The receptors come from a girl aged 2 to 10 with multiple sclerosis.

The genes are TRBV3-1 and TRBJ2-1, with 9 bases identical to TRBD2. Germline CDR1 LGHDT, CDR2 YNNKEL (reference sequence). The length of the CDR3 is 16 residues. The trim removed 4 bases at V and 3 bases at J, leaving 7 bases unmatched. CDR3 nucleotides: TGTGCCAGCAGCCTACCTAGCGGGGTGGGCTACAATGAGCAGTTCTTC. Amino acids: CASSLPSGVGYNEQFF.

This clonotype was detected only a few times. The rearrangement links TRBV2 to TRBJ2-5; 8 bases are a match to TRBD2. V was clipped by 3 bases and J by 4 bases; unmatched bases: 7. The germline V gene has CDR1 SNHLY and CDR2 FYNNEI. CDR3 length: 15 amino acids. The CDR3 sequence is CASSDTGTSRETQYF. The CDR3 DNA sequence: TGTGCCAGCAGTGACACCGGGACTAGTAGAGAGACCCAGTACTTC.

The chain carries TRBV4-1 and TRBJ1-1; no clear D. CDR3 size: 13 residues. Germline CDR1 MGHRA, CDR2 YSYEKL. V shed 1 base and J shed 8 bases, with 11 bases lying between them. The CDR3 spells CASSQGGATEAFF. The CDR3, as DNA: TGCGCCAGCAGCCAAGGGGGTGCGACAGAAGCTTTCTTT.

Details on this clonotype: A much larger clonotype is one base distant, so this may be a read error. The chain links TRBV4-2 to TRBJ2-1; 11 nucleotides line up with TRBD2. The CDR3 extends over 15 amino acids. CDR1 and CDR2 (germline): LGHNA, YNFKEQ. The DNA of the CDR3 is TGTGCCAGCAGCCCGGGACTAGCGGACCTGAGGGAGCAGGTCTTC. Translating it yields CASSPGLADLREQVF.

The chain is built from TRBV5-1 and TRBJ2-1, with 12 bases lining up with TRBD1. Trimming at V came to 4 bases and at J to 8 bases, leaving 7 bases not matched to a gene. This CDR3 spans 15 amino acids. The V gene's germline CDR1 is SGHRS and CDR2 YFSETQ. Here the CDR3 reads CASSPGTGGVDEQFF. The CDR3 bases are TGCGCCAGCAGCCCCGGGACAGGGGGCGTCGATGAGCAGTTCTTC.

The table lists this clonotype with a few counts. The chain recombines TRBV29-1 with TRBJ2-3, with D tentatively TRBD2 (5 bases). This CDR3 has 13 residues. Trimming took 5 bases from V and 4 from J, leaving 13 bases between them. Germline lookup yields CDR1 SQVTM and CDR2 ANQGSEA. CDR3: CSVRSQEADTQYF. For the CDR3, the DNA is TGCAGCGTTAGGAGTCAGGAGGCAGATACGCAGTATTTT.

V gene TRBV27 combines with J gene TRBJ1-1; tentatively, D is TRBD1 (5 bases). The CDR3 spans 13 residues. Germline values: CDR1 MNHEY, CDR2 SMNVEV (reference sequence). Trimming removed 8 bases at V and 5 bases at J, with 15 bases between. CDR3 amino acids: CASGGKGRTEAFF. The CDR3 bases are TGTGCCAGCGGCGGAAAGGGGAGGACTGAAGCTTTCTTT.

This clonotype was counted between two and nine times. This chain connects TRBV7-9 to TRBJ2-3; D remains ambiguous. Germline CDR1 and CDR2: SEHNR and FQNEAQ (reference sequence). V gave up 2 bases and J gave up 2 bases, with 5 bases separating them. This CDR3 region has 13 residues. CDR3 sequence reads: CASSLMSTDTQYF. Here the CDR3 DNA reads TGTGCCAGCAGCTTAATGTCCACAGATACGCAGTATTTT.

The V call is TRBV5-6, the J call TRBJ2-1, with 9 bases fitting TRBD2. V shed 0 bases and J 9 bases; nucleotides not matched to a gene: 1. The germline V gene has CDR1 SGHDT and CDR2 YYEEEE. CDR3 length: 13 amino acids. The CDR3 here is CASSLGGGAEQFF. DNA for the CDR3: TGTGCCAGCAGCTTGGGCGGGGGGGCTGAGCAGTTCTTC.

CDR3 bases: TGCAGTGCTACGGACAGCTCTGAAGCTTTCTTT. Encoded protein: CSATDSSEAFF. The chain recombines TRBV20-1 with TRBJ1-1, with TRBD1 as a possible D gene (6 bases). V lost 4 bases and J lost 6, with 9 bases in between. The CDR3 consists of 11 residues. Germline CDR1 reads DFQATT; CDR2 reads SNEGSKA (reference sequence).

The V and J genes are TRBV7-2 and TRBJ1-2; a possible D gene is TRBD1 (5 bases). The germline V gene encodes CDR1 SGHTA and CDR2 FQGNSA. Trimming left V 5 bases short and J 1 base short, with 14 bases between. The CDR3 extends over 15 amino acids. In DNA, the CDR3 is TGTGCCAGCAGCCCCCCGTCGGGGGATAACTATGGCTACACCTTC. Its translation: CASSPPSGDNYGYTF.

This chain uses TRBV20-1 with TRBJ2-5; 10 bases align to TRBD1. The J call may be in error: the DNA end matches TRBJ2-7 better. The CDR3 runs to 15 residues. The V gene's germline CDR1 is DFQATT and CDR2 SNEGSKA (reference sequence). CDR3 protein: CSANGRDRGTYEQYF. The CDR3 DNA follows: TGCAGTGCTAATGGCCGGGACAGGGGAACCTACGAGCAGTACTTC.

This sequence joins TRBV4-2 and TRBJ2-1; perhaps TRBD1 as D (5 bases). This CDR3 comprises 15 residues. V was trimmed by 3 bases and J by 2 bases, leaving 11 bases between them. CDR1 is LGHNA and CDR2 is YNFKEQ in the germline V gene. The chain's CDR3 is CASSHPRETYNEQFF. DNA of the CDR3: TGTGCCAGCAGCCACCCCAGGGAAACCTACAATGAGCAGTTCTTC.

This rearrangement joins TRBV9 to TRBJ1-2; 12 positions match TRBD1. CDR3 length: 14 residues. The V and J ends lost 0 bases and 7 bases, in that order; junction bases with no gene match: 1. Looked up from germline, CDR1 is SGDLS and CDR2 is YYNGEE. The DNA of the CDR3 is TGTGCCAGCAGCGTAGGGGGACAGGGGGCTGGCTACACCTTC. Residues: CASSVGGQGAGYTF.

The gene calls are TRBV5-6 and TRBJ2-5, with 11 positions matching TRBD2. Germline trimming cut 3 bases from V and 4 bases from J; bases unmatched to any gene: 5. Germline V gene lookup returns CDR1 SGHDT and CDR2 YYEEEE. The CDR3 sequence is 15 residues long. The CDR3 loop reads CASSWTSGSGETQYF. The CDR3 DNA is TGTGCCAGCAGCTGGACTAGCGGGTCGGGAGAGACCCAGTACTTC.

This rearrangement joins TRBV2 to TRBJ2-7, with D uncertain. Germline loops: CDR1 SNHLY, CDR2 FYNNEI. This CDR3 region has 13 residues. V lost 7 bases, J lost 3 bases, and 13 bases lay in between. In DNA form, the CDR3 reads TGTGCCAGCATCAGAGACGTCCTCTACGAGCAGTACTTC. Its translation: CASIRDVLYEQYF.

The chain combines TRBV25-1 with TRBJ1-2; the D is unclear. Germline V gene lookup returns CDR1 MGHDK and CDR2 SYGVNS. The CDR3 has 16 residues. V was clipped by 2 bases and J by 3 bases, with 16 bases between them. This chain's CDR3 is CASSEPNKGWDYGYTF. The CDR3 nucleotides are TGTGCCAGCAGTGAACCTAATAAAGGGTGGGACTATGGCTACACCTTC.

J is TRBJ2-5 and V is TRBV12-3 or TRBV12-4; no reliable D call. V dropped 5 bases and J dropped 7 bases, with 17 bases sitting between them. This CDR3 region has 14 residues. CDR3: CASSQDRELGTQYF. The CDR3 region has the DNA TGTGCCAGCAGTCAGGACCGTGAGTTGGGGACCCAGTACTTC.

This rearrangement joins TRBV12-3 or TRBV12-4 to TRBJ2-5; TRBD1 agrees at 7 bases. The CDR3 sequence is 14 residues long. The junction had 5 bases not matched to a gene; V was cut back by 3 bases and J by 4 bases. This CDR3 is CASSLTGSTETQYF. In DNA form, the CDR3 reads TGTGCCAGCAGTTTGACAGGGAGTACAGAGACCCAGTACTTC.

The J gene is TRBJ1-2, the V gene TRBV4-2; no reliable D call. Germline loops: CDR1 LGHNA, CDR2 YNFKEQ. Deletions cut 0 bases from V and 6 bases from J, with 14 bases between. This CDR3 has 15 amino acids. CDR3 residues: CASSQDLVSSDGYTF. The CDR3 DNA follows: TGTGCCAGCAGCCAAGATCTCGTCAGCTCGGATGGCTACACCTTC.

This chain joins TRBV3-1 and TRBJ1-2; D gene unclear. The CDR3 consists of 14 residues. V lost 0 bases, J lost 0 bases, and 5 bases lay in between. Germline CDR1 and CDR2: LGHDT and YNNKEL (reference sequence). The CDR3 nucleotides are TGTGCCAGCAGCCAAGATGTCGCTAACTATGGCTACACCTTC. Translation: CASSQDVANYGYTF.

J is TRBJ2-3 and V is TRBV20-1, with 9 bases identical to TRBD1. V was clipped by 3 bases and J by 5 bases; unmatched bases: 6. Germline V lookup: CDR1 DFQATT, CDR2 SNEGSKA (reference sequence). The CDR3 covers 14 residues. The CDR3 protein is CSAREGTGIDTQYF. The CDR3 DNA is TGCAGTGCTAGGGAGGGGACAGGGATAGATACGCAGTATTTT.

The genes are TRBV2 and TRBJ2-7; 9 nucleotides align to TRBD1. The J call may be faulty, since TRBJ2-4 better matches the DNA end. Germline CDR1 SNHLY, CDR2 FYNNEI. CDR3 length: 16 amino acids. CDR3 in amino acids: CASSPSGGQGQNIQYF. In DNA form, the CDR3 reads TGTGCCAGCAGTCCAAGCGGAGGACAGGGGCAAAACATTCAGTACTTC.

The chain recombines TRBV6-2 or TRBV6-3 with TRBJ1-2; D is possibly TRBD1 (5 bases). Trimming took 5 bases from V and 4 from J, leaving 8 bases between them. Germline V gene sequence: CDR1 MNHEY, CDR2 SVGEGT. CDR3 length: 12 residues. CDR3 region: CASSRDAYGYTF. The CDR3 DNA is TGTGCCAGCAGTCGGGACGCCTATGGCTACACCTTC.

The chain combines TRBV11-2 with TRBJ1-6; D is undetermined. With 5 bases removed from V and 7 bases from J, the gap between germline ends came to 12 bases. The CDR3 has 14 residues. In germline, CDR1 is SGHAT, CDR2 FQNNGV. CDR3 residues: CASSPPGPNSPLHF. The CDR3, as DNA: TGTGCCAGCAGCCCCCCAGGACCAAATTCACCCCTCCACTTT.

The J gene is TRBJ2-1, the V gene TRBV3-1; TRBD1 aligns across 8 bases. Trimming removed 3 bases from V and 2 bases from J; junction bases left unmatched: 3. Germline V gives CDR1 LGHDT, CDR2 YNNKEL (reference sequence). The CDR3 runs to 15 residues. The CDR3 nucleotides are TGTGCCAGCAGCCATGCCAGGGGGCCCTACAATGAGCAGTTCTTC. Its protein product is CASSHARGPYNEQFF.